This T cell receptor beta chain derives from a study of control samples from healthy donors and cancer patients. Trimming took off 4 bases at V and 5 bases at J, with 19 bases between the two ends. The CDR3 consists of 16 residues. The germline gives CDR1 SGDLS, CDR2 YYNGEE. Sequencing used immunoSEQ multiplex PCR; TCRdb keeps in-frame clones, though not all of them. Of about 190,000 clones listed, around 90% were seen once; the top ten hold 1.5% to 2%. This clone occurred many times. The rearrangement links TRBV9 to TRBJ2-1; D is unresolved. The sequence was obtained from a man aged 30 to 39 in good health. Material: blood. The CDR3 nucleotides are TGTGCCAGCAGCTTCCGATCCTATCAGAGCCACAATGAGCAGTTCTTC. It codes for CASSFRSYQSHNEQFF. The full variable domain, its missing parts supplied by reference TRBV9 and TRBJ2-1, is DSGVTQTPKHLITATGQRVTLRCSPRSGDLSVYWYQQSLDQGLQFLIQYYNGEERAKGNILERFSAQQFPDLHSELNLSSLELGDSALYFCASSFRSYQSHNEQFFGPGTRLTVL.